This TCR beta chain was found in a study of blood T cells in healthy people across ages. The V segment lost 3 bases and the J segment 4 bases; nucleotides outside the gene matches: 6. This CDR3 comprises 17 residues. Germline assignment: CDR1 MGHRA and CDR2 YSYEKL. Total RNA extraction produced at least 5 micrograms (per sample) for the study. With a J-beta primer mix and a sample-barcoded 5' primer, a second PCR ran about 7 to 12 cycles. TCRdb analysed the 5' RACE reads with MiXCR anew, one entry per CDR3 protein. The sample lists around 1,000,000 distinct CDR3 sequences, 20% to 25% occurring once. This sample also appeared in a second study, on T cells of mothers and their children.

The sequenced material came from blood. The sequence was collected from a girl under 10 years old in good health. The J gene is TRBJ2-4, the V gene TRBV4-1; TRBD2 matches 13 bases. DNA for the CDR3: TGCGCCAGCAGCCAGCCGACTAGCGGGGGGCAAAAAAACATTCAGTACTTC. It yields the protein CASSQPTSGGQKNIQYF.